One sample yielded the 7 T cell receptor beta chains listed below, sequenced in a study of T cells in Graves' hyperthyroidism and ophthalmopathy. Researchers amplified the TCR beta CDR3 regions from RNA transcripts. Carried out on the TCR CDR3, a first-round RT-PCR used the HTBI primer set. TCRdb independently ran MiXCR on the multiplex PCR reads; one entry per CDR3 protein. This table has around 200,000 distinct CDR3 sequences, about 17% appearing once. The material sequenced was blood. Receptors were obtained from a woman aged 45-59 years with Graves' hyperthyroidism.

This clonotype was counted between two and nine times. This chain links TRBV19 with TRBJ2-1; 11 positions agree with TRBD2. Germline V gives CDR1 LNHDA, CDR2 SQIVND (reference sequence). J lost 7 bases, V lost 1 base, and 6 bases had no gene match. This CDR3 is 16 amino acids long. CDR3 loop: CASSIAVAGGGNEQFF. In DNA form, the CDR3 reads TGTGCCAGTAGTATAGCGGTAGCGGGGGGGGGAAATGAGCAGTTCTTC.

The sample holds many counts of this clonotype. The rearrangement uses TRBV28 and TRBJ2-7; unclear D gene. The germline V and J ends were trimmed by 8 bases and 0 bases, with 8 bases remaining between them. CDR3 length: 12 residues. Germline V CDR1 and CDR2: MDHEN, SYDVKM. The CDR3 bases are TGTGCCAGCGGCGTCCGCTCCTACGAGCAGTACTTC. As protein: CASGVRSYEQYF.

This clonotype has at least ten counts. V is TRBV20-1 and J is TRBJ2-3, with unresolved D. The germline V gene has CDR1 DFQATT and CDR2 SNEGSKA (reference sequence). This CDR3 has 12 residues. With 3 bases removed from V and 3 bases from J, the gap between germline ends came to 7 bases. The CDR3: CSASMQTDTQYF. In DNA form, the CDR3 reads TGCAGTGCTAGTATGCAGACAGATACGCAGTATTTT.

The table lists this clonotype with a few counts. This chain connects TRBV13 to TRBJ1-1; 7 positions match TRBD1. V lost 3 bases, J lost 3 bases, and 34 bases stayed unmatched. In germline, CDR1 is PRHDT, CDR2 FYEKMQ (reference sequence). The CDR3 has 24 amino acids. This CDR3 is CASSFYALRFRSDRVKLRDTEAFF. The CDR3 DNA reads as TGTGCCAGCAGCTTTTATGCGTTACGTTTTCGGTCAGACAGGGTAAAATTAAGGGACACTGAAGCTTTCTTT.

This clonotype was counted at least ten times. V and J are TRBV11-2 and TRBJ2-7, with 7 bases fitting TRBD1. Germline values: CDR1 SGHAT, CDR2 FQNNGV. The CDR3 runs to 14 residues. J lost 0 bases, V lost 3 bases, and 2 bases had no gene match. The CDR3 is CASSLGTVSYEQYF. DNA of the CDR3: TGTGCCAGCAGCTTGGGGACAGTCTCCTACGAGCAGTACTTC. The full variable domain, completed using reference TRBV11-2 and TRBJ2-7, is EAGVAQSPRYKIIEKRQSVAFWCNPISGHATLYWYQQILGQGPKLLIQFQNNGVVDDSQLPKDRFSAERLKGVDSTLKIQPAKLEDSAVYLCASSLGTVSYEQYFGPGTRLTVT.

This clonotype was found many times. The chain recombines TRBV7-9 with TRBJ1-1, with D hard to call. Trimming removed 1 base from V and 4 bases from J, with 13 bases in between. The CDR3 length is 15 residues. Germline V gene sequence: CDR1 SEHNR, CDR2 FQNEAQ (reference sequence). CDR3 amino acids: CASSLVAAHRTEAFF. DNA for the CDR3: TGTGCCAGCAGCTTAGTGGCCGCACATCGCACTGAAGCTTTCTTT.

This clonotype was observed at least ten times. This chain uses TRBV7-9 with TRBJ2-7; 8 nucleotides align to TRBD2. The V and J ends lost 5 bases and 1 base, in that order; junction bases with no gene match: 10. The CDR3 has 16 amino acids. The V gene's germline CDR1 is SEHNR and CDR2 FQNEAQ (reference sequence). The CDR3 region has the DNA TGTGCCAGCAGCCTTAGTAGCGGGGACGGTTCCTACGAGCAGTACTTC. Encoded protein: CASSLSSGDGSYEQYF.